The sequence of this TCR beta chain was determined in a study of T cell responses to AZD1222 COVID-19 vaccine. Notes on the study in general: The donor group comprised mostly white British people and more females; the analysis possibly underestimated clonal diversity. Only 5 or 6 people who got AZD1222 tested seropositive at baseline. None of the repertoires were sampled until the peak T cell response had passed. Epitopes outside B.1.351 and B.1.1.7 mutated regions reportedly drew nearly half of spike TCRs.

The table came from immunoSEQ multiplex PCR; TCRdb's copy has only in-frame clones and leaves some out. The sample shows 200,000 to 300,000 clones, 90% to 95% of them seen only once. Concerning this clone itself: Antigen unknown. A read error may produce the germline difference seen at one junction end.

The clonotype was recovered from an adult in good health. This material consisted of peripheral blood, taken on day 0 of AZD1222 vaccination.

DNA of the CDR3: TGCGCCAGCACTGAGTCTGGCAGCCGTAGTCCCCATCAGCCCCAGCATTTT. Protein sequence: CASTESGSRSPHQPQHF. The chain combines TRBV10-1 with TRBJ1-5; D ambiguous. This CDR3 region has 17 residues. CDR1 is WNHNN and CDR2 is SYGVQD in the germline V gene (reference sequence).